These T cell receptor beta chains were read from a single sample in a study of shared clonotypes between healthy human individuals. Measured with immunoSEQ multiplex PCR; TCRdb has only the in-frame clones, and not every one. Here the sample spans 2,100,000 or so clones, approximately 95% being singletons. The sequencing input was naive CD4+ T cells sorted from blood. The receptors originated from a man between 18 and 29 years old in good health. The CDR3 runs from the conserved cysteine through the conserved F or W. Each record gives: V gene, clone size, J gene, D gene, CDR3 DNA, CDR3 protein. A D gene is named only where the DNA matches it firmly. Size is omitted from some rows. Given values are once, few, many or a class for expanded clones.

V: TRBV6-5
size: -
J: TRBJ2-2
D: -
DNA: TGTGCCAGCAGTAAGACAGGAAACACCGGGGAGCTGTTTTTT
CDR3: CASSKTGNTGELFF

V: TRBV6-5
size: -
J: TRBJ2-2
D: -
DNA: TGTGCCAGCAGAACCGGGACTAACACCGGGGAGCTGTTTTTT
CDR3: CASRTGTNTGELFF

V: TRBV7-8
size: -
J: TRBJ2-3
D: -
DNA: TGTGCCAGCAGCTTAGGGCCCAACCTCCCGCAGTATTTT
CDR3: CASSLGPNLPQYF

V: TRBV5-4
size: once
J: TRBJ1-2
D: -
DNA: TGTGCCAGCAGCTTCCCAGGGAACTATGGCTACACCTTC
CDR3: CASSFPGNYGYTF

V: TRBV2
size: -
J: TRBJ2-5
D: -
DNA: TGTGCCAGCAGTGAAGGAGGGGAGACCCAGTACTTC
CDR3: CASSEGGETQYF

V: TRBV19
size: -
J: TRBJ1-6
D: TRBD1
DNA: TGTGCCACCACGGACAGGGGGCAGAATTCACCCCTCCACTTT
CDR3: CATTDRGQNSPLHF

V: TRBV5-4
size: -
J: TRBJ1-1
D: TRBD1
DNA: TGTGCCAGCAGCTTACAGGGGGTTTTCAACACTGAAGCTTTCTTT
CDR3: CASSLQGVFNTEAFF

V: TRBV6-5
size: -
J: TRBJ2-7
D: TRBD1
DNA: TGTGCCAGCAGTTACACAACAGGGGAAGGCGAGCAGTACTTC
CDR3: CASSYTTGEGEQYF

V: TRBV6-5
size: -
J: TRBJ2-7
D: TRBD1
DNA: TGTGCCAGCAGTGATTCCGGGACAGGGGGGAAGTACTTC
CDR3: CASSDSGTGGKYF

V: TRBV28
size: -
J: TRBJ2-1
D: TRBD2
DNA: TGTGCCAGCAGTTTTCGAGCGGGGGGGCATATTTTCGGCAATGAGCAGTTCTTC
CDR3: CASSFRAGGHIFGNEQFF

V: TRBV7-9
size: -
J: TRBJ1-2
D: TRBD1
DNA: TGTGCCAGCAGCCAGAGGACAGGGGATGGCTACACCTTC
CDR3: CASSQRTGDGYTF

V: TRBV10-3
size: -
J: TRBJ1-1
D: -
DNA: TGTGCCATCACCCCCGGGACTCTGAACACTGAAGCTTTCTTT
CDR3: CAITPGTLNTEAFF

V: TRBV10-3
size: -
J: TRBJ1-5
D: -
DNA: TGTGCCATCAGTGAGTCTTTGGGTCAGCCCCAGCATTTT
CDR3: CAISESLGQPQHF

V: TRBV5-1
size: -
J: TRBJ2-7
D: TRBD2
DNA: TGCGCCAGCAGCTTGGGGGGGACTAGCGTTGACGAGCAGTACTTC
CDR3: CASSLGGTSVDEQYF

V: TRBV6-6
size: -
J: TRBJ2-7
D: TRBD1
DNA: TGTGCCAGCAGTCAAACGGGGACAGGGAGAAACTACGAGCAGTACTTC
CDR3: CASSQTGTGRNYEQYF

V: TRBV7-2
size: -
J: TRBJ2-1
D: -
DNA: TGTGCCAGCAGCTGGGCCGCCGGGGGCTACAATGAGCAGTTCTTC
CDR3: CASSWAAGGYNEQFF

V: TRBV7-8
size: -
J: TRBJ2-7
D: -
DNA: TGTGCCAGCAGCGCCCGGGACGCCAGCTCCTACGAGCAGTACTTC
CDR3: CASSARDASSYEQYF

V: TRBV2
size: few
J: TRBJ2-4
D: -
DNA: TGTGCCAGCAGTGAAAGGGGCGGCCAAAACATTCAGTACTTC
CDR3: CASSERGGQNIQYF

V: TRBV4-3
size: -
J: TRBJ1-4
D: -
DNA: TGCGCCAGCAGCCAAGAAAGGCAGGGAGAGGGAAATGAAAAACTGTTTTTT
CDR3: CASSQERQGEGNEKLFF

V: TRBV7-2
size: -
J: TRBJ1-5
D: -
DNA: TGTGCCAGCAGCCTGGTCGCCAGGGCGGAACAGCCCCAGCATTTT
CDR3: CASSLVARAEQPQHF

V: TRBV6-1
size: -
J: TRBJ1-4
D: -
DNA: TGTGCCAGCAGTGAAGCTATTTGGCCAGTCTCAACTAATGAAAAACTGTTTTTT
CDR3: CASSEAIWPVSTNEKLFF

V: TRBV7-7
size: -
J: TRBJ2-5
D: TRBD1
DNA: TGTGCTAGCAGCTTAGGACCGGGACAGGGGAGAGAGACCCAGTACTTC
CDR3: CASSLGPGQGRETQYF

V: TRBV5-4
size: once
J: TRBJ2-1
D: TRBD2
DNA: TGTGCCAGCAGCTCAGGACTAGCGATATACAATGAGCAGTTCTTC
CDR3: CASSSGLAIYNEQFF

V: TRBV7-6
size: -
J: TRBJ2-1
D: -
DNA: TGTGCCAGCAGCTTTACCGGGACTGAGCAGTTCTTC
CDR3: CASSFTGTEQFF

V: TRBV2
size: once
J: TRBJ2-7
D: -
DNA: TGTGCCAGCAGTGAAACCCTTGGCGAGCAGTACTTC
CDR3: CASSETLGEQYF

V: TRBV5-1
size: -
J: TRBJ2-2
D: -
DNA: TGCGCCAGCAGCTTAAACGGCGGGGAGCTGTTTTTT
CDR3: CASSLNGGELFF